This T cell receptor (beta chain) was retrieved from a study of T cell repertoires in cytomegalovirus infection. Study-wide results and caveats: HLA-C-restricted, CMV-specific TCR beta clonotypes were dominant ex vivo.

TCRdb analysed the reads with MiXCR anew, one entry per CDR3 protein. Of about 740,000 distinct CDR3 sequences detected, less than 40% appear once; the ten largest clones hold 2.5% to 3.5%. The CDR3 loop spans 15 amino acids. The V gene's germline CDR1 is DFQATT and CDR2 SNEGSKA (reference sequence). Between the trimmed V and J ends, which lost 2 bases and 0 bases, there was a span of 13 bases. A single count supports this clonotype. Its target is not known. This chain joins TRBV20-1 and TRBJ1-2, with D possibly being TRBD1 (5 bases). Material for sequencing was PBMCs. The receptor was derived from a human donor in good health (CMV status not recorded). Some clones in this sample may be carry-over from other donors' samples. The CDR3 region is CSARPEGPSNYGYTF. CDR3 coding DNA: TGCAGTGCTAGACCCGAGGGGCCGTCTAACTATGGCTACACCTTC.